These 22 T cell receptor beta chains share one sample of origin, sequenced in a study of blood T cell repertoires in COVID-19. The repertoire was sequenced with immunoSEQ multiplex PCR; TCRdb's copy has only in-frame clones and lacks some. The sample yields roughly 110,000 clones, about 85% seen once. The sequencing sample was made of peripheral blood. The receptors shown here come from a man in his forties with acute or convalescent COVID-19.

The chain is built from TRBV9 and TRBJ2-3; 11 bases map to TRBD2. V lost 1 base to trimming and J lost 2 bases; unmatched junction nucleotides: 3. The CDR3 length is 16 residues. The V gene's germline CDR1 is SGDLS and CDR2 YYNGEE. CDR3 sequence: CASSVTSGGLTDTQYF. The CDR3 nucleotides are TGTGCCAGCAGCGTAACTAGCGGGGGCCTCACAGATACGCAGTATTTT.

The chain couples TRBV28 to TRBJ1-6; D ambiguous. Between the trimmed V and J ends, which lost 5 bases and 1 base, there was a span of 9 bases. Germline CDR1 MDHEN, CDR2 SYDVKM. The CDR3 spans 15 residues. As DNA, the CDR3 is TGTGCCAGCAGTCCCCAGCGTTCCTATAATTCACCCCTCCACTTT. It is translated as CASSPQRSYNSPLHF.

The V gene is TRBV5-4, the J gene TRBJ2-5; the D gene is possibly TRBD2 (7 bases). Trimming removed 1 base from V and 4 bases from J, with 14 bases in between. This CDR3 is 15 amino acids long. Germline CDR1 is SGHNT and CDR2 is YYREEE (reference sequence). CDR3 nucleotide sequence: TGTGCCAGCAGCTTGAGGGGGGGCTACCTAGAGACCCAGTACTTC. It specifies CASSLRGGYLETQYF. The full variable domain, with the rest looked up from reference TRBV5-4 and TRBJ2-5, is ETGVTQSPTHLIKTRGQQVTLRCSSQSGHNTVSWYQQALGQGPQFIFQYYREEENGRGNFPPRFSGLQFPNYSSELNVNALELDDSALYLCASSLRGGYLETQYFGPGTRLLVL.

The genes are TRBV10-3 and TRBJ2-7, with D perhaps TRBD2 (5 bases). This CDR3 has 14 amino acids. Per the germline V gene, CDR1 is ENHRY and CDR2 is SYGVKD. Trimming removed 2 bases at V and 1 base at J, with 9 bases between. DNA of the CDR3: TGTGCCATCAGTGAGGCTGGAGGTTCCTACGAGCAGTACTTC. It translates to CAISEAGGSYEQYF.

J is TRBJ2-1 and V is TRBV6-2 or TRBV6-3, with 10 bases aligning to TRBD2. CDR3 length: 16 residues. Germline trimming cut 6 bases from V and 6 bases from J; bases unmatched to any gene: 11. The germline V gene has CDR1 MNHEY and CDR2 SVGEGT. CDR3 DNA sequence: TGTGCCAGCAGCTATCCCCTAGCGGGAGTTGTCAATGAGCAGTTCTTC. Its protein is CASSYPLAGVVNEQFF.

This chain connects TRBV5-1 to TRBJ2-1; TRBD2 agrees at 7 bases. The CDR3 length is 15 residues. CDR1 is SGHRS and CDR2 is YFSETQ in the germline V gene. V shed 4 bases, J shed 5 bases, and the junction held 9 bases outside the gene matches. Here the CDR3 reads CASSPKGLKNNEQFF. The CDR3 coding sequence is TGCGCCAGCAGCCCCAAGGGACTAAAAAACAATGAGCAGTTCTTC.

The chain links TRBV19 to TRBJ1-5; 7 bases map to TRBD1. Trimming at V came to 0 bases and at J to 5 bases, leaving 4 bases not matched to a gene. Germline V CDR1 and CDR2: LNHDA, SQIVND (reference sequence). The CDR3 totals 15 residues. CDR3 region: CASSIEQGRDQPQHF. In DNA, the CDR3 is TGTGCCAGTAGTATAGAACAGGGGCGGGATCAGCCCCAGCATTTT. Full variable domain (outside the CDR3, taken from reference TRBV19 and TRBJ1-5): DGGITQSPKYLFRKEGQNVTLSCEQNLNHDAMYWYRQDPGQGLRLIYYSQIVNDFQKGDIAEGYSVSREKKESFPLTVTSAQKNPTAFYLCASSIEQGRDQPQHFGDGTRLSIL.

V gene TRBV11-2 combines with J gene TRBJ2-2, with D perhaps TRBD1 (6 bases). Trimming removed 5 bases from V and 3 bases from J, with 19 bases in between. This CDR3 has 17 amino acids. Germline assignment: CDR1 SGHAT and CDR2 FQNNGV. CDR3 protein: CASSTLIRGGYTGELFF. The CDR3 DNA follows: TGTGCCAGCAGCACACTCATCAGGGGCGGGTACACCGGGGAGCTGTTTTTT.

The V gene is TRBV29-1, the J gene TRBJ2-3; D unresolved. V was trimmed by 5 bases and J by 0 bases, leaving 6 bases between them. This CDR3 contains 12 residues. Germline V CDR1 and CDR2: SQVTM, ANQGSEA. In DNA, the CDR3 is TGCAGCGTTAGAGGCAGCACAGATACGCAGTATTTT. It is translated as CSVRGSTDTQYF.

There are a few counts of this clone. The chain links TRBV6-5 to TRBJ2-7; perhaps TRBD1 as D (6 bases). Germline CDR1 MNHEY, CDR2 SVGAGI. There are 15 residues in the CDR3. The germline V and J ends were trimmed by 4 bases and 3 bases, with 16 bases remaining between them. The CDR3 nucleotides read TGTGCCAGCAGTTCGTCCGGGACAAATATCTACGAGCAGTACTTC. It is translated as CASSSSGTNIYEQYF.

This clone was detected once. CDR3 protein: CASSQSGTPGIQYF. CDR3 nucleotides: TGTGCCAGCAGCCAGAGCGGGACACCGGGCATTCAGTACTTC. The chain combines TRBV16 with TRBJ2-4; D is possibly TRBD2 (7 bases). The CDR3 runs 14 residues. V was shortened by 3 bases and J by 9 bases, with 15 bases between the two germline ends. The germline gives CDR1 KGHSY, CDR2 FQNENV.

The CDR3 DNA reads TGTGCCAGCAGCCAAGCGGGCCTCCCAGGAAATGAGCAGTTCTTC. The encoded protein is CASSQAGLPGNEQFF. V is TRBV28 and J is TRBJ2-1; perhaps TRBD2 as D (6 bases). The CDR3 contains 15 residues. Germline assignment: CDR1 MDHEN and CDR2 SYDVKM. The V end lost 6 bases, the J end lost 7 bases, and 19 bases lay between the germline ends.

For the CDR3, the DNA is TGTGCCAGCAGCTTCGGACAGGGCGGTTCACCCCTCCACTTT. Translated, it gives CASSFGQGGSPLHF. The chain couples TRBV7-9 to TRBJ1-6; TRBD1 aligns across 8 bases. The germline CDR1 and CDR2 sequences are SEHNR and FQNEAQ (reference sequence). V lost 3 bases and J lost 9; bases outside the gene matches: 4. This CDR3 has 14 residues.

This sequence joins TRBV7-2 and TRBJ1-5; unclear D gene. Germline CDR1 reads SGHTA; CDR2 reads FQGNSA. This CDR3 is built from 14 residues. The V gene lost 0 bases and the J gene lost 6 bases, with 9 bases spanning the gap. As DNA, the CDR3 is TGTGCCAGCAGCTTAGCGGGAGTTAGTCAGCCCCAGCATTTT. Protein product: CASSLAGVSQPQHF.

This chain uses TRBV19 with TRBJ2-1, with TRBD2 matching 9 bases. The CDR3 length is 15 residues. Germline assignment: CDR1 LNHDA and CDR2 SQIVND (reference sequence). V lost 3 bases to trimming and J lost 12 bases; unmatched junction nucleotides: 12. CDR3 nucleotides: TGTGCCAGTAGTATTGTCGGCGGGGGGGTTTACGGGCAGTTCTTC. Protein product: CASSIVGGGVYGQFF.

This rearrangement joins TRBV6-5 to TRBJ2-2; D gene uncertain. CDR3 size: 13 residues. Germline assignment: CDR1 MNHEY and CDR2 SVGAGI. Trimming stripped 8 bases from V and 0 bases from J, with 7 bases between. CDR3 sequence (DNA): TGTGCCAGCTTTCGGGCGAACACCGGGGAGCTGTTTTTT. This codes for CASFRANTGELFF.

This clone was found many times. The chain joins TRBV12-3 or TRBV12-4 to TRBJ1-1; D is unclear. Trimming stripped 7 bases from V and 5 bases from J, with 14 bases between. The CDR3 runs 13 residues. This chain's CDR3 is CASKLLSVTEAFF. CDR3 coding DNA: TGTGCCAGCAAACTCTTATCGGTAACTGAAGCTTTCTTT.

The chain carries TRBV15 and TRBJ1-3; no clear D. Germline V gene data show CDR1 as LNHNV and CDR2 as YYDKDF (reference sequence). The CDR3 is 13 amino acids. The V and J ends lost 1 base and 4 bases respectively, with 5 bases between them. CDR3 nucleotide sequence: TGTGCCACCAGCAGAGGGGCCGGAAACACCATATATTTT. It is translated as CATSRGAGNTIYF.

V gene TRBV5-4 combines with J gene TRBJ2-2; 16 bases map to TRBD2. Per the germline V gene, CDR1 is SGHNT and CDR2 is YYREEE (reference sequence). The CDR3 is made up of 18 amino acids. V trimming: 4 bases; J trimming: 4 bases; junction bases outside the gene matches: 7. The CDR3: CASSLAGLAGGRTGELFF. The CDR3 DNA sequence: TGTGCCAGCAGCCTCGCGGGACTAGCGGGAGGGCGCACCGGGGAGCTGTTTTTT.

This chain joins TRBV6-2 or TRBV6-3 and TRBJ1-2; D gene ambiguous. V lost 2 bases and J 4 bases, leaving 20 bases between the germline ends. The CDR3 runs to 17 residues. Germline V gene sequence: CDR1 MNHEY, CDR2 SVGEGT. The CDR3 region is CASSYTPATRLIYGYTF. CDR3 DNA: TGTGCCAGCAGTTACACCCCGGCGACAAGGCTCATCTATGGCTACACCTTC.

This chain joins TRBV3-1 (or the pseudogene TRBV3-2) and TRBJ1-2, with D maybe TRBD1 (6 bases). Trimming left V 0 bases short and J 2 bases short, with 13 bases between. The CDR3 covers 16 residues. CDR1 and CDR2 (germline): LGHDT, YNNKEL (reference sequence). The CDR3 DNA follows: TGTGCCAGCAGCCAAGACCCCCCGGGACACAACTATGGCTACACCTTC. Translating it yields CASSQDPPGHNYGYTF.

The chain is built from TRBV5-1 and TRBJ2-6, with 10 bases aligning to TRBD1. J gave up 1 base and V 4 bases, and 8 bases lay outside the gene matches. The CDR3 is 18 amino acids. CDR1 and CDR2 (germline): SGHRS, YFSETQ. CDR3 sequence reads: CASSPRTGGESGANVLTF. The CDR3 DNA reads TGCGCCAGCAGCCCACGGACAGGGGGAGAATCTGGGGCCAACGTCCTGACTTTC.